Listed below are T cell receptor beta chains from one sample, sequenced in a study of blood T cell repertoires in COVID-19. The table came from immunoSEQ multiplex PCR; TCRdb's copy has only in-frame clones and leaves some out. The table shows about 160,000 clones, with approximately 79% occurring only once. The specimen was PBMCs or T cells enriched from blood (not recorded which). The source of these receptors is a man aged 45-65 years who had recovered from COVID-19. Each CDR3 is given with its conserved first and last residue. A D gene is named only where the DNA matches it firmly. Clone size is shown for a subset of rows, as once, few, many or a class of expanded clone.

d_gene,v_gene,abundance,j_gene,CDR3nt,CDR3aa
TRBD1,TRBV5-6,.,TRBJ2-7,TGTGCCAGCAGCTATTTAGGCGGGACAGGGAATCTCTACGAGCAGTACTTC,CASSYLGGTGNLYEQYF
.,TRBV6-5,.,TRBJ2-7,TGTGCCAGCACGTACCGGGACGGGAGCTCCTACGAGCAGTACTTC,CASTYRDGSSYEQYF
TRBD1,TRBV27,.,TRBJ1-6,TGTGCCAGCCTGGACAGGGGTCTGAACTATAATTCACCCCTCCACTTT,CASLDRGLNYNSPLHF
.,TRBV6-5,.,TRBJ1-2,TGTGCCAGCATCCTAGGACAACGCCTTAGAGGCTACACCTTC,CASILGQRLRGYTF
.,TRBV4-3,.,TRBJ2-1,TGCGCCAGCAGCCCAGAAGGAGGATCCTACAATGAGCAGTTCTTC,CASSPEGGSYNEQFF
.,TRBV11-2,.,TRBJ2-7,TGTGCCAGCAGCTTGGTTGCGGGGGCCACCTCCTACGAGCAGTACTTC,CASSLVAGATSYEQYF
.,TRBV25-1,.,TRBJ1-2,TGTGCCAGCAGTGAATTGTCAGGGGTTTATGGCTACACCTTC,CASSELSGVYGYTF
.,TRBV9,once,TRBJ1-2,TGTGCCAGCAGCGTGACATCTAACTATGGCTACACCTTC,CASSVTSNYGYTF
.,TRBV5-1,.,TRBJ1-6,TGCGCCAGCAGCTTAGACACGGTCAGGTCCGGCTCACCCCTCCACTTT,CASSLDTVRSGSPLHF
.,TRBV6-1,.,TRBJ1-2,TGTGCCAGCAGTGAAGTTAGTGCAGGGTCCGATGGCTACACCTTC,CASSEVSAGSDGYTF
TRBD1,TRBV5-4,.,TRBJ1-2,TGTGCCAGCAGCTTGAGGGACAGGGCTGCTATCTATGGCTACACCTTC,CASSLRDRAAIYGYTF
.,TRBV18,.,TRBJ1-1,TGTGCCAGCTCTCAGGGGAACACTGAAGCTTTCTTT,CASSQGNTEAFF
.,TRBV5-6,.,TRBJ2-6,TGTGCCAGCAGCTTGTATTCTGGGGCCAACGTCCTGACTTTC,CASSLYSGANVLTF
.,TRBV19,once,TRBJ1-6,TGTGCCAGCCTGGGACATAGCTCCTATAATTCACCCCTCCACTTT,CASLGHSSYNSPLHF
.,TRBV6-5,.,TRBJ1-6,TGTGCCAGCCAACAGGGATCCTATAATTCACCCCTCCACTTT,CASQQGSYNSPLHF
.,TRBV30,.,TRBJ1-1,TGTGCCTGGAGTGTCGCAGGGTTTGGCACTGAAGCTTTCTTT,CAWSVAGFGTEAFF
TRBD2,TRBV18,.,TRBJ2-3,TGTGCCAGCTCACAAGCGGGGGGCAGCACAGATACGCAGTATTTT,CASSQAGGSTDTQYF
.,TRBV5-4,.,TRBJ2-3,TGTGCCAGCAGCTTGTCAACTTACACAGATACGCAGTATTTT,CASSLSTYTDTQYF
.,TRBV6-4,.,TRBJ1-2,TGTGCCAGCACCAAACAGGGTAACTATGGCTACACCTTC,CASTKQGNYGYTF
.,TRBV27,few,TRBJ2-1,TGTGCCAGCAGTGAGTCAGGAGGGACCTACAATGAGCAGTTCTTC,CASSESGGTYNEQFF
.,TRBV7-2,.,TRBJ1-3,TGTGCCAGCAGCTGGCAGGGGAGAGGAAACACCATATATTTT,CASSWQGRGNTIYF
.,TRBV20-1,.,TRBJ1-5,TGCAGTGCTGGTGGAGTGGTCAACAATCAGCCCCAGCATTTT,CSAGGVVNNQPQHF
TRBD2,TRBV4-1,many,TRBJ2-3,TGCGCCAGCAGCCAAGTCGGCGGGGGTAGTACAGATACGCAGTATTTT,CASSQVGGGSTDTQYF
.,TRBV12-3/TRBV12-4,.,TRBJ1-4,TGTGCCAGCAGTCTGGGCCAGCCTGAAAAACTGTTTTTT,CASSLGQPEKLFF
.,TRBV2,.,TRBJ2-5,TGTGCCAGCAGATCCGGACACCTAGAAGAGACCCAGTACTTC,CASRSGHLEETQYF
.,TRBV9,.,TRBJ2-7,TGTGCCAGCAGCGTAGGCTTGCGATCGGGGGATGGCTACGAGCAGTACTTC,CASSVGLRSGDGYEQYF
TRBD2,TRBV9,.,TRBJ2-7,TGTGCCAGCAGCTCGGGACTAGCTTTCGACGAGCAGTACTTC,CASSSGLAFDEQYF
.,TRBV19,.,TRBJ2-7,TGTGCCAGTAGTATACCAGGGGGGCAGTACGAGCAGTACTTC,CASSIPGGQYEQYF
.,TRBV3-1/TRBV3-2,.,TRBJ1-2,TGTGCCAGCAGCCAAGCGGGGAGCGGCTACACCTTC,CASSQAGSGYTF
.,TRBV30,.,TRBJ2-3,TGTGCCCGGAGCCGGGGGGCCACAGATACGCAGTATTTT,CARSRGATDTQYF
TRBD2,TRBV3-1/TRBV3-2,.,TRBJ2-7,TGTGCCAGCAGCCAAGTTATGAGCGGGGGGGTCAAGGGCAACGAGCAGTACTTC,CASSQVMSGGVKGNEQYF
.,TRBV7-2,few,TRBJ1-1,TGTGCCAGCAGCTTCCCCAGAGCGGGGAATCCTGAAGCTTTCTTT,CASSFPRAGNPEAFF
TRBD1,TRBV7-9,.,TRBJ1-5,TGTGCCAGCAGCCTGACAGGGGGTGGGCAGCCCCAGCATTTT,CASSLTGGGQPQHF
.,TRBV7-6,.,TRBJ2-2,TGTGCCAGCAGCTCAAAGGCGGTCAACACCGGGGAGCTGTTTTTT,CASSSKAVNTGELFF
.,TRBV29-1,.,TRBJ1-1,TGCAGCGTTCCAGCTCCGGGGAACACTGAAGCTTTCTTT,CSVPAPGNTEAFF
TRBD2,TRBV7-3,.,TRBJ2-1,TGTGCCAGCAGCCCCGGGGGGGCCAGTAGGAATGAGCAGTTCTTC,CASSPGGASRNEQFF
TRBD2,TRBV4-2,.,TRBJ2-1,TGTGCCAGCAGACGGACTAGCGGGGGGGGGTCGTCTAACGATGAGCAGTTCTTC,CASRRTSGGGSSNDEQFF
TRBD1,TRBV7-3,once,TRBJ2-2,TGTGCCAGCAGTCCGGACAGGGACACCGGGGAGCTGTTTTTT,CASSPDRDTGELFF
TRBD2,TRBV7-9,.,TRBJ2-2,TGTGCCAGCAGCGTGACTAGCGGGGGGACCCTCACCGGGGAGCTGTTTTTT,CASSVTSGGTLTGELFF
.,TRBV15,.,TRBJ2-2,TGTGCCACCAGCAGAGACTCAGCGGCTACCGGGGAGCTGTTTTTT,CATSRDSAATGELFF
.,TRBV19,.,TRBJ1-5,TGTGCCAGTAGTATAGAGGCAGGGGTTGGTTTCGGTCAGCCCCAGCATTTT,CASSIEAGVGFGQPQHF
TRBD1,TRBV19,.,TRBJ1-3,TGTGCCAGTAGTCTCGCCCCACAGGGGGTTTTTATCGGCTCTGGAAACACCATATATTTT,CASSLAPQGVFIGSGNTIYF
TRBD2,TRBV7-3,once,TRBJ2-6,TGTGCCAGCAGCCTAGGTACTAGCGGGAATCTTCCCGAGGCCAACGTCCTGACTTTC,CASSLGTSGNLPEANVLTF
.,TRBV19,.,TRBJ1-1,TGTGCCAGTAGTAACGTCCTTCGAGGGACTGAAGCTTTCTTT,CASSNVLRGTEAFF
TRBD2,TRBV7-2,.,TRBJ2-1,TGTGCCAGCAGCTTAGATAGCGGGGGAGTCAAATTCTTC,CASSLDSGGVKFF
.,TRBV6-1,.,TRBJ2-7,TGTGCCAGCAGTGAAGGGCCAGCGAGTTACGAGCAGTACTTC,CASSEGPASYEQYF
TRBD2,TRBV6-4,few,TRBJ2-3,TGTGCCAGCAGAGCGGGGGGTATCACAGATACGCAGTATTTT,CASRAGGITDTQYF
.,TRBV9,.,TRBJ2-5,TGTGCCAGCAGCGTAGGTGGTCGGCCGGGACAAGAGACCCAGTACTTC,CASSVGGRPGQETQYF
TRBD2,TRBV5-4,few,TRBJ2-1,TGTGCCAGCAGCCCCGAACTAGCGGGGGGGCAGAATGAGCAGTTCTTC,CASSPELAGGQNEQFF
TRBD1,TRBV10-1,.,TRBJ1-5,TGCGCCAGCAGCCCCGGACAGGGTGGCAATCAGCCCCAGCATTTT,CASSPGQGGNQPQHF
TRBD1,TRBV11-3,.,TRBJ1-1,TGTGCCAGCGGACCCAGGGGGCCCACTGAAGCTTTCTTT,CASGPRGPTEAFF
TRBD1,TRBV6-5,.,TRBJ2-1,TGTGCCAGCAGTTGGGACAGGGCAGGCGAGCAGTTCTTC,CASSWDRAGEQFF
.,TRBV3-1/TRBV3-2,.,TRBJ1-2,TGTGCCAGCAGTAGCGGGAACTATGGCTACACCTTC,CASSSGNYGYTF
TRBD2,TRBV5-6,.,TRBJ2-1,TGTGCCAGCAGCCTTGGACTAGCGGGGGGCAATGAGCAGTTCTTC,CASSLGLAGGNEQFF
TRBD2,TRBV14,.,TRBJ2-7,TGTGCCAGCAGCCAAGGACTAGCGGGGGCGCTGACTTACGAGCAGTACTTC,CASSQGLAGALTYEQYF